This TCR beta chain was documented in a study of blood T cell repertoires in COVID-19. About the study: There were acute and convalescent COVID-19 samples, and they came from the United States, Italy and Spain. T cells, B-cell-depleted T cells, or PBMCs provided the cDNA or gDNA that served as material.

TCRdb keeps only in-frame clones here, not all; method: immunoSEQ multiplex PCR. The table has 93,000 or so clones, more than 75% seen once. The sequencing sample was made of peripheral blood. The TCR was taken from a human donor in a cohort sampled during active COVID-19.

The CDR3 sequence: CAWTGLAGTDTQYF. Written as DNA, the CDR3 is TGTGCCTGGACAGGACTAGCGGGGACTGATACGCAGTATTTT. The chain joins TRBV30 to TRBJ2-3; 12 bases agree with TRBD2. The CDR3 totals 14 residues. V lost 4 bases to trimming and J lost 6 bases; unmatched junction nucleotides: 5. Germline CDR1 GTSNPN, CDR2 SVGIG (reference sequence).